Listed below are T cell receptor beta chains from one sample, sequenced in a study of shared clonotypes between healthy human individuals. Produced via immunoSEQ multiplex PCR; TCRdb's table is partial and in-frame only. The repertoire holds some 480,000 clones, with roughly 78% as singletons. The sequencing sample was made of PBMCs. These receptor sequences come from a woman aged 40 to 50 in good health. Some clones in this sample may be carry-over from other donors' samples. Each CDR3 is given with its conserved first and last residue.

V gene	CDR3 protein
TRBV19	CASSIDLGQGSGANVLTF
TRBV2	CASSPWLNEQFF
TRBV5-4	CASSLGSGRTYEQYF
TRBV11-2	CASSFGDRGNPDTQYF
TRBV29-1	CSVFGQGVYNEQFF
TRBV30	CAWSVLRIGELFF
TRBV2	CANTTGVVDGYTF
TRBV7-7	CASSLDGLRNTGELFF
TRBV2	CASVLGAGGTQYF
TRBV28	CASRRQGQWNTEAFF
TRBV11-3	CASSLGLAGVDNEQFF
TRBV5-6	CASSQGLTNEKLFF
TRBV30	CAWSTGSYYTF
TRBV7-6	CASSLTGANVLTF
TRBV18	CASSTGQAGNQPQHF
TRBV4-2	CASSQGTSGRNTQYF
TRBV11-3	CASSLRTIDNEQFF
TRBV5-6	CASSLLGGTDTQYF
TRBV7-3	CASSSQLNRGGDTQYF
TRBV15	CATSRNFGTGNTYEQYF
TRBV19	CASSIRVRGVNEQFF
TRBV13	CASSLGDREYSPLHF
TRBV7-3	CASSLPVVWGTEAFF
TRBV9	CASSVGGRGHQETQYF
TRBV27	CASSPDRYPGANVLTF
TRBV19	CASSLASYPTKNIQYF
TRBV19	CASRTGQNYGYTF
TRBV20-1	CSARTGAGAFF
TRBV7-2	CASSLRRREFPQETQYF
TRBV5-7	CASSCAGGLGNEKLFF
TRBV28	CASSLPGAKRNTIYF
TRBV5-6	CASSSDQTGVYGYTF
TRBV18	CASSPTSGNYNEQFF
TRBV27	CASQVRGTTLDTQYF
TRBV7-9	CASSFPGQPTYEQYF
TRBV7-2	CASSPHGTYNEQFF
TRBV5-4	CASSYGTHYEQYF
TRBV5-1	CASSLTTTGFGANVLTF
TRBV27	CASRPILSRAANQPQHF
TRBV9	CASSASYNEQFF
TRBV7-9	CASSWTGYTEAFF
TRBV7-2	CASSLGRAYNQPQHF
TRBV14	CASSPDRNYGYTF
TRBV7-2	CASSLYGSSYNEQFF
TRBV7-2	CASSSYPAVYGYTF
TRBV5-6	CASSLGAGVDHNQPQHF
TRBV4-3	CASSQGAGTLTEQFF
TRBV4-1	CASSQGPQGPSHYNEQFF
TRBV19	CASSIGRQETQYF
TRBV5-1	CASSLQAGEVADEQYF
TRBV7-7	CASSLDSTDTQYF